The 15 T cell receptor beta chains listed next were all sequenced from one sample in a study of CXCR3-negative and CXCR3-positive naive CD8 T cells (dated by TCRdb to about 2019). The run used a NextSeq 550. The Human TCR Profiling Kit (MiLaboratory) was used to prepare UMI-labeled 5' RACE TRB cDNA libraries. Following reprocessing of the reads by TCRdb, the data hold one row per CDR3 protein sequence and no DNA is available. The sample table records about 130,000 distinct CDR3 sequences. The ten largest clones represent roughly 0.29% of the sample. The sequenced material came from naive CXCR3- CD8+ T cells from blood. This sample's cell subset or site label indicates: CD45RO-CCR7+CD27+CD95- naive CD8+ T cells lacking CXCR3 (TNR3-). These receptors all stem from a human donor in good health. Some clones in this sample may be carry-over from other donors' samples.

The gene calls are TRBV20-1 and TRBJ2-1; the D call from TCRdb, TRBD2, cannot be confirmed without DNA. This CDR3 has 14 residues. Germline V lookup: CDR1 DFQATT, CDR2 SNEGSKA (reference sequence). The CDR3: CSASTSGGYNEQFF.

This chain joins TRBV9 and TRBJ2-7; TCRdb outputs TRBD2, but without DNA this stays unchecked. Germline V CDR1 and CDR2: SGDLS, YYNGEE. The CDR3 runs 14 residues. The CDR3 protein is CASSPSVLWDEQYF.

The chain links TRBV20-1 to TRBJ2-7. This CDR3 region has 15 residues. From germline, CDR1 is DFQATT and CDR2 SNEGSKA (reference sequence). The chain's CDR3 is CSARDPTSAGLEQYF.

The CDR3 loop is CASSLDSGRAVDNEQFF. The chain carries TRBV11-2 and TRBJ2-1; TCRdb calls TRBD2, which cannot be checked without DNA. Germline V lookup: CDR1 SGHAT, CDR2 FQNNGV. This CDR3 spans 17 amino acids.

The chain recombines TRBV28 with TRBJ2-7. This CDR3 spans 13 amino acids. Germline V gives CDR1 MDHEN, CDR2 SYDVKM. CDR3 residues: CASSPTYPYEQYF.

This rearrangement joins TRBV27 to TRBJ2-5; TCRdb gives TRBD1 as the D gene, but with no DNA this cannot be confirmed. Germline CDR1 and CDR2: MNHEY and SMNVEV (reference sequence). The CDR3 spans 17 residues. CDR3 amino acids: CASSFLGGSREQETQYF.

The chain carries TRBV20-1 and TRBJ1-1. CDR1 and CDR2 (germline): DFQATT, SNEGSKA (reference sequence). The CDR3 sequence is 14 residues long. The CDR3 reads CSATPRRGNTEAFF.

The rearrangement uses TRBV19 and TRBJ1-5; there is no DNA to check the TCRdb D call of TRBD1. Germline V gives CDR1 LNHDA, CDR2 SQIVND (reference sequence). The CDR3 has 13 residues. CDR3 loop: CASGPGGNQPQHF.

The rearrangement joins TRBV6-5 to TRBJ2-2; TCRdb gives TRBD2 as the D gene, but with no DNA this cannot be confirmed. The germline V gene has CDR1 MNHEY and CDR2 SVGAGI. This CDR3 has 16 amino acids. CDR3 amino acids: CASSYPGLAGAGELFF.

The rearrangement joins TRBV4-1 to TRBJ1-1; the D call of TRBD1 rests on TCRdb alone, since no DNA is present to check it. The CDR3 length is 15 residues. Germline V gene data show CDR1 as MGHRA and CDR2 as YSYEKL. The CDR3 loop is CASSRPRGPNTEAFF.

The chain has TRBV29-1 and TRBJ1-1. The length of the CDR3 is 14 residues. Germline lookup yields CDR1 SQVTM and CDR2 ANQGSEA. The chain's CDR3 is CSVKEQGGGTEAFF. The full variable domain, in which reference TRBV29-1 and TRBJ1-1 provide the parts outside the CDR3, is SAVISQKPSRDICQRGTSLTIQCQVDSQVTMMFWYRQQPGQSLTLIATANQGSEATYESGFVIDKFPISRPNLTFSTLTVSNMSPEDSSIYLCSVKEQGGGTEAFFGQGTRLTVV.

The rearrangement joins TRBV7-2 to TRBJ2-1; TCRdb picks TRBD2, but there is no DNA to check that call. The germline gives CDR1 SGHTA, CDR2 FQGNSA. CDR3 size: 15 residues. CDR3 residues: CASSLLAGGIDEQFF.

The rearrangement joins TRBV23-1 to TRBJ2-1. TRBV23-1 is an ORF; its function is uncertain. The CDR3 totals 17 residues. The CDR3 region is CASSHLLSHLAYNEQFF.

This rearrangement joins TRBV29-1 to TRBJ2-7; without DNA, the TCRdb call of TRBD1 cannot be checked. CDR1 and CDR2 (germline): SQVTM, ANQGSEA. This CDR3 region has 15 residues. The CDR3 loop is CSVEFLDRESYEQYF.

The J gene is TRBJ2-3, the V gene TRBV5-1; without DNA, the TCRdb call of TRBD2 cannot be checked. The CDR3 length is 19 residues. Germline V gene sequence: CDR1 SGHRS, CDR2 YFSETQ. CDR3 sequence: CASSLHSTSGGGFTDTQYF.